This record looks at one TCR beta chain sequence and its context. The data were taken from a study of blood T cell repertoires in COVID-19. Study-wide context: COVID-19 samples from acute and convalescent phases originated in the United States, Italy and Spain.

Authors' data handling: It was from reference gene primer amplification that nucleated cell counts were estimated. Method: immunoSEQ multiplex PCR; TCRdb's copy keeps in-frame clones and lacks some. V, J and clone size are taken as reported in that table, and D and trimming were inferred from the DNA itself. The repertoire includes about 100,000 clones, just over 85% of them detected once, and 2.4% sits in the top ten. This CDR3 is built from 13 residues. In germline, CDR1 is SGHTA, CDR2 FQGTGA. Between the trimmed V and J ends, which lost 8 bases and 1 base, there was a span of 11 bases. The TCR sequence derives from a human donor in a cohort sampled during active COVID-19. Sequenced sample: peripheral blood. The chain combines TRBV7-3 with TRBJ1-1; D is unclear. In DNA form, the CDR3 reads TGTGCCAGCTCCAGGTCAAGGAACACTGAAGCTTTCTTT. This translates into CASSRSRNTEAFF.